This entry describes one T cell receptor (beta chain). What it binds is unknown. This entry is derived from a study of shared clonotypes between healthy human individuals. In the original processing: Sequence data from immunoSEQ were junction-only and lacked quality scores; consequently, filtering differed. The repertoire was sequenced with immunoSEQ multiplex PCR; TCRdb's copy has only in-frame clones and lacks some. V and J calls plus clone size are reproduced from that table; the DNA served to infer D and trimming. The sample lists more than 600,000 clones, about 90% occurring once. Deletions cut 3 bases from V and 6 bases from J, with 17 bases between. This CDR3 is 16 amino acids long. Germline V gene lookup returns CDR1 SNHLY and CDR2 FYNNEI. Regarding the study as a whole: Naive subsets usually exceeded memory subsets in estimated richness. All-four-donor shared clonotypes had higher generation probabilities than non-shared clonotypes did.

The naive CD8 fraction comprised CD45RO-negative cells positively selected for CCR7 and excluded terminally differentiated effector memory CD45RA+ cells. Donors comprised only Caucasian adults living in Nashville, Tennessee. The source of this sequence is a man aged 30 to 45 in good health. Material for sequencing was naive CD8+ T cells sorted from blood. J is TRBJ2-2 and V is TRBV2, with D possibly being TRBD2 (6 bases). The CDR3 sequence is CASSDLTSRPAGELFF. The CDR3 DNA follows: TGTGCCAGCAGTGACTTAACTAGCCGGCCAGCCGGGGAGCTGTTTTTT.